Below, one T cell receptor beta chain is given with its context. What it binds is not known. Assay: immunoSEQ multiplex PCR; the TCRdb copy retains only in-frame clones and omits some. The repertoire includes 2 million to 2.5 million clones, 85% to 95% of them detected once, and 0.37% sits in the top ten. The data are from a study of shared clonotypes between healthy human individuals. General study points: Memory subsets generally showed smaller estimated richness than naive subsets did.

J lost 7 bases, V lost 4 bases, and 8 bases had no gene match. Germline V CDR1 and CDR2: SGHRS, YFSETQ. CDR3 length: 15 residues. The sequencing input was naive CD4+ T cells from PBMCs. Noted subset: CD45RA+ positively selected. The genes are TRBV5-1 and TRBJ2-2, with 9 bases fitting TRBD1. This sequence was found in a young man in good health. Some clones in this sample may be carry-over from other donors' samples. CDR3 in amino acids: CASSPIDRGYGELFF. DNA of the CDR3: TGCGCCAGCAGCCCCATAGACAGGGGGTACGGGGAGCTGTTTTTT.